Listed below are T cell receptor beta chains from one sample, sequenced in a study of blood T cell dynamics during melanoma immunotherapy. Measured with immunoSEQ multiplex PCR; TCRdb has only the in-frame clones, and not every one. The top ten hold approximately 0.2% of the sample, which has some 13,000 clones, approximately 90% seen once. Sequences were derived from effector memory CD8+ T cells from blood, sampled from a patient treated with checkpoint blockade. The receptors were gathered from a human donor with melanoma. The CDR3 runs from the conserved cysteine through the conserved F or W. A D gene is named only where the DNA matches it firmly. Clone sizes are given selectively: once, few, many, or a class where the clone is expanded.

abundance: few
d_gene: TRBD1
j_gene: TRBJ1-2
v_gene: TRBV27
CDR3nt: TGTGCCAGCAGTACCCGACAGGGATACGACTATGGCTACACCTTC
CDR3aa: CASSTRQGYDYGYTF

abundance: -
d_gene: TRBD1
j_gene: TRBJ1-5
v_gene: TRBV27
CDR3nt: TGTGCCAGCAGTTTCCAGGGGGCGAATCAGCCCCAGCATTTT
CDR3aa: CASSFQGANQPQHF

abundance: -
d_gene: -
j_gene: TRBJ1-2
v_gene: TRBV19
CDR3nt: TGTGCCAGTACCCTAGGGGGGGCGGGCTATGGCTACACCTTC
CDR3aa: CASTLGGAGYGYTF

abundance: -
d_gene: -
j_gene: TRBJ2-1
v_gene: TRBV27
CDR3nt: TGTGCCAGCAGCTCGGTTACATACAATGAGCAGTTCTTC
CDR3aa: CASSSVTYNEQFF

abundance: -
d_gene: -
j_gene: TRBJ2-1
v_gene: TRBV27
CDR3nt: TGTGCCAGCAGTTTAACCTACAATGAGCAGTTCTTC
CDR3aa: CASSLTYNEQFF

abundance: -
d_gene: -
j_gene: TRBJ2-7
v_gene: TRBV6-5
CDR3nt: TGTGCCAGCAGTTTATCCGTGGGCAGGGCAAGCTACGAGCAGTACTTC
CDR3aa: CASSLSVGRASYEQYF

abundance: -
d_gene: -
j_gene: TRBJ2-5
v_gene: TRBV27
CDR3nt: TGTGCCAGTCGATTACGGGGGTGGATAGAGACCCAGTACTTC
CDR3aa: CASRLRGWIETQYF

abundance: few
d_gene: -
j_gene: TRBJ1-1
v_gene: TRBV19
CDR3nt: TGTGCCAGTAGCCCCCGGGGCATTGAAGCTTTCTTT
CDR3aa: CASSPRGIEAFF

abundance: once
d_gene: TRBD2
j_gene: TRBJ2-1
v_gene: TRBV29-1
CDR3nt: TGCAGCGTCGAAAGCGGGAGCTTCAACTCCTACAATGAGCAGTTCTTC
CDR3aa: CSVESGSFNSYNEQFF

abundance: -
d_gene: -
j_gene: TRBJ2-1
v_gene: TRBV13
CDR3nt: TGTGCCAGCAGCTTAGGTAAGGGGTACAATGAGCAGTTCTTC
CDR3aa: CASSLGKGYNEQFF

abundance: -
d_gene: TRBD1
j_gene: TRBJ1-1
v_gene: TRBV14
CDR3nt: TGTGCCAGCAGCCAGACAGGGGGGAACACTGAAGCTTTCTTT
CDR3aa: CASSQTGGNTEAFF

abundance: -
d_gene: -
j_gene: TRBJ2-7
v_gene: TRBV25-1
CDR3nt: TGTGCCAGCAGTGATATCGGGGATGCTTCCTACGAGCAGTACTTC
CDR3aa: CASSDIGDASYEQYF

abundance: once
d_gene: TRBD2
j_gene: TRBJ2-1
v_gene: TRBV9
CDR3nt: TGTGCCAGCAGCGTACTCGGGACTACCTACAATGAGCAGTTCTTC
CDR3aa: CASSVLGTTYNEQFF

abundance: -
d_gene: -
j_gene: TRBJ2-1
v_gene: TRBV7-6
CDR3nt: TGTGCCAGCAGCTTAGCGGGGGGCTACAATGAGCAGTTCTTC
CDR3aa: CASSLAGGYNEQFF

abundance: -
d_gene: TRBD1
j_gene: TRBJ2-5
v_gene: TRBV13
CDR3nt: TGTGCCAGCACCCAGACCACAGGGGGCTACCAAGAGACCCAGTACTTC
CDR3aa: CASTQTTGGYQETQYF

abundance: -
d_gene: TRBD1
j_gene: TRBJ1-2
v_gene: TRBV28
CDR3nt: TGTGCCAGCAGTTTTAACGTAGGGGGCACAGAGAACACCTTC
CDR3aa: CASSFNVGGTENTF

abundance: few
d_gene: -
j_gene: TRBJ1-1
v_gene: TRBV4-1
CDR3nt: TGCGCCAGCAGCCCGTTGGGTCGGTCTGAAGCTTTCTTT
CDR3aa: CASSPLGRSEAFF

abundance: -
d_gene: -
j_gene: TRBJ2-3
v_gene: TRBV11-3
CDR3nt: TGTGCCAGCAGCCGTCTTGAGGACACAGATACGCAGTATTTT
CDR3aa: CASSRLEDTDTQYF

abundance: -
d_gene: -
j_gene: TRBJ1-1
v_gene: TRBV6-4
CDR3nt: TGTGCCAGCAGAAGATACAGGATCCCTGAAGCTTTCTTT
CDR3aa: CASRRYRIPEAFF

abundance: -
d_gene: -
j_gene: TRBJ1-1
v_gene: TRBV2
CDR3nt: TGTGCCAGCAGTACGGCTTTCTTT
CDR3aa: CASSTAFF

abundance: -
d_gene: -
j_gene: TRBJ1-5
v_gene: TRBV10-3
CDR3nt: TGTGCCATCAGTGATTCTTACTGGCCCCAGCATTTT
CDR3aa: CAISDSYWPQHF

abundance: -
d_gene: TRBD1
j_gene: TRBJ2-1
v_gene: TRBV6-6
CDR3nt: TGTGCCAGCAGTTGGGACAGGGGGGTCTCAAACGAGCAGTTCTTC
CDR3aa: CASSWDRGVSNEQFF

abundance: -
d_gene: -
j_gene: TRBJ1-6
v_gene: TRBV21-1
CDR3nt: TGTGCCAGCAGCCATATCATGAAAACGCACAGGGGATATTCACCCCTCCACTTT
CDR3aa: CASSHIMKTHRGYSPLHF

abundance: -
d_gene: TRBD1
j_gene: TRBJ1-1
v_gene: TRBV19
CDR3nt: TGTGCCAGTAGTATAGGCCACGGACAGGAGAACACTGAAGCTTTCTTT
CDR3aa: CASSIGHGQENTEAFF

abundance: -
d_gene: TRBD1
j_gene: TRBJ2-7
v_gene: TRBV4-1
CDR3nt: TGCGCCAGCAGCCAAATCTTCGACAGGGGGATCGACGAGCAGTACTTC
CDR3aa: CASSQIFDRGIDEQYF

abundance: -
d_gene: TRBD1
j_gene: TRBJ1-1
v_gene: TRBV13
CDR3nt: TGTGCCAGCAGCTCGACCGGGACAGGGAACACTGAAGCTTTCTTT
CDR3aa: CASSSTGTGNTEAFF

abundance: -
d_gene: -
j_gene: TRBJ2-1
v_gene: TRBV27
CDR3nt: TGTGCCAGCAGCCCCGGGGTGAGCTCCTACAATGAGCAGTTCTTC
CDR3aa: CASSPGVSSYNEQFF

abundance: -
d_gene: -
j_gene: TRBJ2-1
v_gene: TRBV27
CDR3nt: TGTGCCAGCAGTTTATCCGCGGCCAATGAGCAGTTCTTC
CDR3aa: CASSLSAANEQFF